This is a list of T cell receptor beta chains from one sample in a study of regulatory T cells in long-lasting Graves disease. MiXCR, applied by TCRdb to the multiplex PCR reads, yields one record per CDR3 protein. The repertoire holds approximately 690,000 distinct CDR3 sequences, with roughly 30% as singletons. The source material was peripheral blood mononuclear cells (PBMCs), sampled when the disease was refractory, from a patient treated with antithyroid drugs. Receptors were obtained from a female donor with Graves disease. Each CDR3 is given with its conserved first and last residue. D genes are given only for firm matches. Rows may omit the clone size; those that give it use once, few, many or a size class.

d_call: -; j_call: TRBJ1-2; clone_size: -; v_call: TRBV3-1; cdr3_nt: TGTGCCAGCAGCCAAGCACAGGCTAACTATGGCTACACCTTC; cdr3_aa: CASSQAQANYGYTF
d_call: TRBD2; j_call: TRBJ2-5; clone_size: many; v_call: TRBV6-2/TRBV6-3; cdr3_nt: TGTGCCACCCACCCGGGCGGGAGAGGTCGAGAGACCCAGTACTTC; cdr3_aa: CATHPGGRGRETQYF
d_call: -; j_call: TRBJ2-5; clone_size: -; v_call: TRBV29-1; cdr3_nt: TGCAGCGTTGAAGATTTGGAGGAGCCCGGGGACGGAGGGCAAGAGACCCAGTACTTC; cdr3_aa: CSVEDLEEPGDGGQETQYF
d_call: TRBD2; j_call: TRBJ2-7; clone_size: many; v_call: TRBV6-2/TRBV6-3; cdr3_nt: TGTGCCAGCATTTCCGGGACTAGCGGCTATCGATCCTACGAGCAGTACTTC; cdr3_aa: CASISGTSGYRSYEQYF
d_call: TRBD1; j_call: TRBJ1-4; clone_size: -; v_call: TRBV10-2; cdr3_nt: TGCGCCAGCAGCCCGCCAGGGGGGAGTAATGAAAAACTGTTTTTT; cdr3_aa: CASSPPGGSNEKLFF
d_call: TRBD2; j_call: TRBJ2-5; clone_size: few; v_call: TRBV9; cdr3_nt: TGTGCCAGCAGCGGGAGCGGGAGGGAGACCCAGTACTTC; cdr3_aa: CASSGSGRETQYF
d_call: -; j_call: TRBJ1-3; clone_size: -; v_call: TRBV7-2; cdr3_nt: TGTGCCAGCAGCTTAGAATGGCAGGCTGGAAACACCATATATTTT; cdr3_aa: CASSLEWQAGNTIYF
d_call: -; j_call: TRBJ1-1; clone_size: -; v_call: TRBV29-1; cdr3_nt: TGCAGCGTTGAAGGGACACCCATGAACACTGAAGCTTTCTTT; cdr3_aa: CSVEGTPMNTEAFF
d_call: -; j_call: TRBJ1-5; clone_size: -; v_call: TRBV27; cdr3_nt: TGTGCCAGCAAGGTCGGACGGTTGGGCAATCAGCCCCAGCATTTT; cdr3_aa: CASKVGRLGNQPQHF
d_call: -; j_call: TRBJ1-3; clone_size: few; v_call: TRBV2; cdr3_nt: TGTGCCAGCGGAGGGGACATTTTCTCTGGAAACACCATATATTTT; cdr3_aa: CASGGDIFSGNTIYF
d_call: -; j_call: TRBJ1-1; clone_size: many; v_call: TRBV29-1; cdr3_nt: TGCAGCGTTACTAACTCCGTAGGAAGTCGGGCTGAAGCTTTCTTT; cdr3_aa: CSVTNSVGSRAEAFF
d_call: -; j_call: TRBJ1-1; clone_size: -; v_call: TRBV5-1; cdr3_nt: TGCGCCAGCAGCTTGTTCCGACAGAACACTGAAGCTTTCTTT; cdr3_aa: CASSLFRQNTEAFF
d_call: -; j_call: TRBJ1-2; clone_size: many; v_call: TRBV11-2; cdr3_nt: TGTGCCAGCAGCTCCTCGGGGTTTGGCTACACCTTC; cdr3_aa: CASSSSGFGYTF
d_call: TRBD1; j_call: TRBJ2-2; clone_size: few; v_call: TRBV19; cdr3_nt: TGTGCCAGTAGTCCGACGGGACAGGGGAACACCGGGGAGCTGTTTTTT; cdr3_aa: CASSPTGQGNTGELFF
d_call: TRBD1; j_call: TRBJ1-1; clone_size: -; v_call: TRBV7-3; cdr3_nt: TGTGCCAGCAGCCGGGGACAGGGAGAAACAGCTTTCTTT; cdr3_aa: CASSRGQGETAFF
d_call: -; j_call: TRBJ1-1; clone_size: many; v_call: TRBV11-2; cdr3_nt: TGTGCCAGCAGCTTAGGCCTGAGTGAAGCTTTCTTT; cdr3_aa: CASSLGLSEAFF
d_call: -; j_call: TRBJ2-2; clone_size: -; v_call: TRBV19; cdr3_nt: TGTGCCAGTAGTCACAGGTCCGGGGAGCTGTTTTTT; cdr3_aa: CASSHRSGELFF
d_call: TRBD2; j_call: TRBJ2-5; clone_size: few; v_call: TRBV20-1; cdr3_nt: TGCAGTGCTGGGAGGACTAGCGGGATCGAAGAGACCCAGTACTTC; cdr3_aa: CSAGRTSGIEETQYF
d_call: -; j_call: TRBJ1-4; clone_size: -; v_call: TRBV18; cdr3_nt: TGTGCCAGCTCACACGGAGGACAGAATAATGAAAAACTGTTTTTT; cdr3_aa: CASSHGGQNNEKLFF
d_call: TRBD2; j_call: TRBJ2-3; clone_size: once; v_call: TRBV15; cdr3_nt: TGTGCCACCAGCAGTCAGGGTAAAGGGCTAGCGGCCCACACAGATACGCAGTATTTT; cdr3_aa: CATSSQGKGLAAHTDTQYF
d_call: -; j_call: TRBJ1-2; clone_size: -; v_call: TRBV30; cdr3_nt: TGTGCCTGGACCGGGCTGGGCGGCTACACCTTC; cdr3_aa: CAWTGLGGYTF
d_call: TRBD1; j_call: TRBJ2-7; clone_size: few; v_call: TRBV20-1; cdr3_nt: TGCAGTGCCCCCGGGACAGGGTCCTACGAGCAGTACTTC; cdr3_aa: CSAPGTGSYEQYF
d_call: -; j_call: TRBJ1-5; clone_size: -; v_call: TRBV2; cdr3_nt: TGTGCCAGCAGTTGGGCCTCCTCCAGCAATCAGCCCCAGCATTTT; cdr3_aa: CASSWASSSNQPQHF
d_call: -; j_call: TRBJ1-3; clone_size: -; v_call: TRBV12-5; cdr3_nt: TGTGCTACGCAGATAAGGACAGCCGGCACCATATATTTT; cdr3_aa: CATQIRTAGTIYF
d_call: TRBD1; j_call: TRBJ2-7; clone_size: few; v_call: TRBV27; cdr3_nt: TGTGCCAGCAGTTTAAGGACAGGTCTTCCCTACGAGCAGTACTTC; cdr3_aa: CASSLRTGLPYEQYF
d_call: -; j_call: TRBJ1-1; clone_size: -; v_call: TRBV3-1; cdr3_nt: TGTGCCAGCAGCGATTATGGGACCCCGCGCACTGAAGCTTTCTTT; cdr3_aa: CASSDYGTPRTEAFF
d_call: -; j_call: TRBJ2-2; clone_size: -; v_call: TRBV19; cdr3_nt: TGTGCCAGTAAGGTCACAGCGAACACCGGGGAGCTGTTTTTT; cdr3_aa: CASKVTANTGELFF
d_call: TRBD1; j_call: TRBJ1-4; clone_size: many; v_call: TRBV6-4; cdr3_nt: TGTGCCAGCAGTCCGGGACAGGGCGGATCGGGTGAAAAACTGTTTTTT; cdr3_aa: CASSPGQGGSGEKLFF
d_call: TRBD1; j_call: TRBJ1-1; clone_size: many; v_call: TRBV2; cdr3_nt: TGTGCCAGCAGTGAATCACGGCAGGGGGCGGCCACTGAAGCTTTCTTT; cdr3_aa: CASSESRQGAATEAFF
d_call: TRBD1; j_call: TRBJ1-1; clone_size: many; v_call: TRBV28; cdr3_nt: TGTGCCAGCAGGACAGGGGGGACTGAAGCTTTCTTT; cdr3_aa: CASRTGGTEAFF
d_call: TRBD1; j_call: TRBJ1-2; clone_size: -; v_call: TRBV5-4; cdr3_nt: TGTGCCAGCAGCTTGGCGGTGGGGACAGGGGCGTATGGCTACACCTTC; cdr3_aa: CASSLAVGTGAYGYTF
d_call: -; j_call: TRBJ2-7; clone_size: few; v_call: TRBV6-1; cdr3_nt: TGTGCCAGCAGTGAACGGCCGAGGGACTACGAGCAGTACTTC; cdr3_aa: CASSERPRDYEQYF
d_call: -; j_call: TRBJ1-6; clone_size: many; v_call: TRBV28; cdr3_nt: TGTGCCAGCTCACCCCCTGCAGGGTGGTCACCCCTCCACTTT; cdr3_aa: CASSPPAGWSPLHF
d_call: -; j_call: TRBJ1-1; clone_size: many; v_call: TRBV5-5; cdr3_nt: TGTGCCAGCAGCTTACTGGGTAGAGGTGAAGCTTTCTTT; cdr3_aa: CASSLLGRGEAFF
d_call: -; j_call: TRBJ2-7; clone_size: -; v_call: TRBV11-2; cdr3_nt: TGTGCCAGCAGCTGGGCACTCTCCTACGAGCAGTACTTC; cdr3_aa: CASSWALSYEQYF
d_call: -; j_call: TRBJ1-2; clone_size: many; v_call: TRBV12-3/TRBV12-4; cdr3_nt: TGTGCCAGCAGCCCAAAGAGGGGCGGGTTCAACTATGGCTACACCTTC; cdr3_aa: CASSPKRGGFNYGYTF
d_call: TRBD1; j_call: TRBJ2-7; clone_size: once; v_call: TRBV28; cdr3_nt: TGTGCCAGCAGCCCACAAACGGACAGGACAGAGCAGTACTTC; cdr3_aa: CASSPQTDRTEQYF
d_call: TRBD2; j_call: TRBJ2-5; clone_size: few; v_call: TRBV5-1; cdr3_nt: TGCGCCAGCAGCCCGAGACTAGCGGGTAACAAAGAGACCCAGTACTTC; cdr3_aa: CASSPRLAGNKETQYF
d_call: -; j_call: TRBJ2-7; clone_size: few; v_call: TRBV6-6; cdr3_nt: TGTGCCAGCAGTTACTCGGTCACAGTATCGGGCGAGCAGTACTTC; cdr3_aa: CASSYSVTVSGEQYF
d_call: -; j_call: TRBJ1-4; clone_size: few; v_call: TRBV3-1; cdr3_nt: TGTGCCAGCAGCCACAGGGCCCGGGCCATGGGGGAAAAACTGTTTTTT; cdr3_aa: CASSHRARAMGEKLFF
d_call: TRBD2; j_call: TRBJ2-7; clone_size: -; v_call: TRBV6-1; cdr3_nt: TGTGCCAGCAGTGTCGGACTAGGGCCCTACGAGCAGTACTTC; cdr3_aa: CASSVGLGPYEQYF
d_call: TRBD1; j_call: TRBJ2-2; clone_size: -; v_call: TRBV5-1; cdr3_nt: TGCGCCAGCAGCCCCGGGACAGGGAACCTCCGGGAGCTGTTTTTT; cdr3_aa: CASSPGTGNLRELFF
d_call: -; j_call: TRBJ1-4; clone_size: -; v_call: TRBV20-1; cdr3_nt: TGCAGTGCTCTTACCTTTGGACGTAGTAATGAAAAACTGTTTTTT; cdr3_aa: CSALTFGRSNEKLFF
d_call: -; j_call: TRBJ2-5; clone_size: many; v_call: TRBV25-1; cdr3_nt: TGTGCCAGCAGTGCCCCGGGGAAACAGGAGACCCAGTACTTC; cdr3_aa: CASSAPGKQETQYF
d_call: -; j_call: TRBJ1-2; clone_size: -; v_call: TRBV5-1; cdr3_nt: TGCGCCAGCAGGCCAAAGACAGGTCCTAACTATGGCTACACCTTC; cdr3_aa: CASRPKTGPNYGYTF